The 20 T cell receptor beta chains reported below all come from one sample, sequenced in a study of shared clonotypes between healthy human individuals (dated by TCRdb to 2020 to 2022). To prepare the library, the immunoSEQ multiplex PCR assay was applied. TCRdb took over this immuneACCESS table, retaining in-frame rearrangements with V and J assigned. Such tables are incomplete; in checked studies, under half of the missing clones stem from an unresolved V gene, and the remainder is unexplained. The sample table contains nearly 1 million clones; only one count was recorded for roughly 72% of them. The ten largest make up nearly 1.5% of the sample. The source material was memory CD4+ T cells sorted from blood. Interpreted using the paper, the cell subset or site label stands for: CD45RA-negative fraction. The receptors derive from a man aged 18-30 years in good health.

The chain has TRBV7-9 and TRBJ1-6, with a tentative D call TRBD1 (6 bases). V was cut by 6 bases and J by 5 bases, with 14 bases left in between. CDR1 and CDR2 (germline): SEHNR, FQNEAQ (reference sequence). The CDR3 length is 15 residues. The CDR3 loop is CASRGTGTNNSPLHF. In DNA, the CDR3 is TGTGCCAGCAGGGGAACCGGGACAAATAATTCACCCCTCCACTTT.

This clone has only a few counts. The rearrangement links TRBV4-1 to TRBJ2-7; TRBD1 matches 10 bases. V was clipped by 0 bases and J by 5 bases; unmatched bases: 7. CDR1 and CDR2 (germline): MGHRA, YSYEKL. The CDR3 is 16 amino acids. CDR3 DNA sequence: TGCGCCAGCAGCCAAGATAGGACAGGGGGTTGGAACGAGCAGTACTTC. Protein: CASSQDRTGGWNEQYF.

This clone was recorded a few times. The chain couples TRBV28 to TRBJ1-3; D gene uncertain. CDR1 and CDR2 from the germline V gene are MDHEN and SYDVKM. The germline V and J ends were trimmed by 7 bases and 2 bases, with 18 bases remaining between them. The CDR3 runs 16 residues. CDR3 loop: CASTQRVRMTGNTIYF. The DNA for the CDR3 is TGTGCCAGCACCCAGCGGGTCAGGATGACTGGAAACACCATATATTTT. Complete variable domain (other parts from reference TRBV28 and TRBJ1-3): DVKVTQSSRYLVKRTGEKVFLECVQDMDHENMFWYRQDPGLGLRLIYFSYDVKMKEKGDIPEGYSVSREKKERFSLILESASTNQTSMYLCASTQRVRMTGNTIYFGEGSWLTVV.

The chain employs TRBV9 and TRBJ1-6; no firm D call. The CDR3 runs 14 residues. Germline values: CDR1 SGDLS, CDR2 YYNGEE. V lost 1 base to trimming and J lost 6 bases, with 8 bases between them. The CDR3 spells CASSVKELNSPLHF. In DNA, the CDR3 is TGTGCCAGCAGCGTAAAGGAGCTTAATTCACCCCTCCACTTT.

V and J are TRBV2 and TRBJ1-5; D is possibly TRBD1 (5 bases). From germline, CDR1 is SNHLY and CDR2 FYNNEI. CDR3 length equals 13 residues. The ends were cut back, 6 bases at V and 3 bases at J, with 9 bases in the middle. CDR3 in DNA: TGTGCCAGCAGCTCAGGGTACAATCAGCCCCAGCATTTT. Protein sequence: CASSSGYNQPQHF. The variable domain in full, with the rest retrieved from reference TRBV2 and TRBJ1-5, is EPEVTQTPSHQVTQMGQEVILRCVPISNHLYFYWYRQILGQKVEFLVSFYNNEISEKSEIFDDQFSVERPDGSNFTLKIRSTKLEDSAMYFCASSSGYNQPQHFGDGTRLSIL.

The rearrangement links TRBV5-1 to TRBJ2-1; D not resolved. The length of the CDR3 is 14 residues. The germline V and J ends were trimmed by 4 bases and 6 bases, with 14 bases remaining between them. The germline gives CDR1 SGHRS, CDR2 YFSETQ. CDR3 protein: CASSTWDPPNEQFF. The CDR3 DNA reads TGCGCCAGCAGCACGTGGGATCCACCCAATGAGCAGTTCTTC.

The genes are TRBV30 and TRBJ1-6, with D possibly being TRBD1 (6 bases). Trimming pared 0 bases from V and 10 bases from J, leaving 10 bases between. This CDR3 contains 13 residues. The V gene's germline CDR1 is GTSNPN and CDR2 SVGIG (reference sequence). The DNA for the CDR3 is TGTGCCTGGAGTGTAGACAGGATATCACCCCTCCACTTT. This translates into CAWSVDRISPLHF.

The chain employs TRBV12-5 and TRBJ2-7, with D perhaps TRBD1 (6 bases). Trimming took 7 bases from V and 0 from J, leaving 13 bases between them. The CDR3 is 14 residues long. The germline gives CDR1 LGHNT, CDR2 FRNRAP. CDR3 amino acids: CASANTGHSYEQYF. The CDR3 DNA reads TGTGCTAGTGCCAATACAGGGCACTCCTACGAGCAGTACTTC.

This clone has more than one count but fewer than ten. This rearrangement joins TRBV28 to TRBJ1-5; D not certain. The V gene lost 7 bases and the J gene lost 6 bases, with 10 bases spanning the gap. Germline V gives CDR1 MDHEN, CDR2 SYDVKM. CDR3 size: 12 residues. CDR3 nucleotides: TGTGCCAGCAATGTACAGTTTCAGCCCCAGCATTTT. Encoded protein: CASNVQFQPQHF.

This clone was observed a few times. V and J are TRBV28 and TRBJ1-2, with TRBD1 as a possible D gene (6 bases). Germline V gene sequence: CDR1 MDHEN, CDR2 SYDVKM. The V end was cut by 5 bases, the J end by 4 bases, with 14 bases between. This CDR3 is built from 14 residues. The CDR3 nucleotides are TGTGCCAGCAGTCCCTCGTGGGGGCTCTATGGCTACACCTTC. Its protein is CASSPSWGLYGYTF.

There are a few counts of this clone. CDR3 residues: CAWSKGAGAGANVLTF. DNA for the CDR3: TGTGCCTGGAGTAAGGGGGCGGGAGCTGGGGCCAACGTCCTGACTTTC. This chain joins TRBV30 and TRBJ2-6, with D perhaps assigned TRBD1 or TRBD2 (7 bases each). Per germline, CDR1 GTSNPN and CDR2 SVGIG (reference sequence). The CDR3 covers 16 residues. The V end lost 2 bases, the J end lost 2 bases, and 13 bases lay between the germline ends.

The V call is TRBV6-1, the J call TRBJ2-5, with 8 bases aligning to TRBD2. V lost 8 bases to trimming and J lost 6 bases; unmatched junction nucleotides: 14. CDR1 is MNHNS, CDR2 SASEGT, per germline. The CDR3 runs to 15 residues. CDR3 sequence (DNA): TGTGCCAGCCGTCCTACCCGGGGGGGTGGGAAGACCCAGTACTTC. Its protein product is CASRPTRGGGKTQYF.

The chain recombines TRBV4-3 with TRBJ2-7, with TRBD2 matching over 13 bases. V dropped 0 bases and J dropped 2; count of bases not matched to a gene: 7. Germline lookup yields CDR1 LGHNA and CDR2 YSLEER. CDR3 length equals 18 residues. The CDR3 loop is CASSQDLGGLAGTYEQYF. CDR3 nucleotide sequence: TGCGCCAGCAGCCAAGATTTGGGGGGACTAGCGGGAACCTACGAGCAGTACTTC.

This chain uses TRBV18 with TRBJ2-1, with TRBD1 matching over 7 bases. The CDR3 has 15 residues. CDR1 is KGHSH and CDR2 is LQKENI in the germline V gene. The V segment lost 2 bases and the J segment 11 bases; nucleotides outside the gene matches: 12. This CDR3 is CASSPETGLIQQQFF. CDR3 bases: TGTGCCAGCTCACCAGAGACAGGGCTGATCCAACAGCAGTTCTTC.

The rearrangement uses TRBV19 and TRBJ1-6; D may be TRBD1 (6 bases). This CDR3 has 13 amino acids. V dropped 5 bases and J dropped 8 bases, with 10 bases sitting between them. Germline values: CDR1 LNHDA, CDR2 SQIVND (reference sequence). CDR3 DNA: TGTGCCAGTAGTTCCCACAGGGATTCACCCCTCCACTTT. Its protein is CASSSHRDSPLHF.

This clone was observed once. The V and J genes are TRBV7-6 and TRBJ1-5; possible D gene TRBD1, 5 bases. With 0 bases removed from V and 4 bases from J, the gap between germline ends came to 22 bases. The germline V gene has CDR1 SGHVS and CDR2 FNYEAQ. CDR3 length: 19 residues. The CDR3 DNA sequence: TGTGCCAGCAGCTTAGCGGGAGGGTCCATAAGGGGCCGGAATCAGCCCCAGCATTTT. Its translation is CASSLAGGSIRGRNQPQHF.

This rearrangement joins TRBV6-6 to TRBJ1-1; a weak D match, TRBD1 (6 bases). Germline CDR1 MNHNY, CDR2 SVGAGI (reference sequence). The germline V and J ends were trimmed by 2 bases and 1 base, with 8 bases remaining between them. There are 14 residues in the CDR3. The CDR3 is CASSYAGANTEAFF. The CDR3, as DNA: TGTGCCAGCAGTTACGCGGGGGCGAACACTGAAGCTTTCTTT.

This clone showed up just once. V gene TRBV5-6 combines with J gene TRBJ2-2; a possible D gene is TRBD1 (5 bases). Germline CDR1 and CDR2: SGHDT and YYEEEE. The V end lost 0 bases, the J end lost 1 base, and 10 bases lay between the germline ends. The CDR3 spans 16 residues. In nucleotides, the CDR3 is TGTGCCAGCAGCTTGGTTCCAGGGATGAACACCGGGGAGCTGTTTTTT. Translating gives CASSLVPGMNTGELFF.

This clone has ten or more counts. The chain is built from TRBV12-5 and TRBJ1-1, with 7 bases identical to TRBD1. The CDR3 covers 15 residues. The V segment lost 6 bases and the J segment 0 bases; nucleotides outside the gene matches: 7. Germline V gene data show CDR1 as LGHNT and CDR2 as FRNRAP. CDR3 protein: CASGRGQIMNTEAFF. The CDR3 DNA is TGTGCTAGTGGGCGGGGACAGATCATGAACACTGAAGCTTTCTTT.

The V call is TRBV28, the J call TRBJ2-7; 7 nucleotides agree with TRBD1. Unmatched junction bases numbered 16, after V lost 7 bases and J lost 7 bases. In germline, CDR1 is MDHEN, CDR2 SYDVKM. This CDR3 region has 15 residues. The CDR3 nucleotides are TGTGCCAGCAACCGACAGGGTCGGGGAAGGTGGGAGCAGTACTTC. The encoded protein is CASNRQGRGRWEQYF.